The 27 T cell receptor beta chains given below trace back to one sample, sequenced in a study of blood T cell repertoires in COVID-19. TCRdb's table, derived via immunoSEQ multiplex PCR, lists solely in-frame clones and lacks some. The table includes more than 200,000 clones, about 90% detected once. Sequenced sample: PBMCs or T cells enriched from blood (not recorded which). These receptors were obtained from a woman between 18 and 29 years old who had recovered from COVID-19.

The V call is TRBV27, the J call TRBJ1-1; D is ambiguous. The CDR3 length is 14 residues. CDR1 and CDR2 from the germline V gene are MNHEY and SMNVEV (reference sequence). Trimming pared 7 bases from V and 0 bases from J, leaving 12 bases between. The CDR3 bases are TGTGCCAGCACCTCCGCGAAGTTGAACACTGAAGCTTTCTTT. Translation: CASTSAKLNTEAFF.

The V gene is TRBV9, the J gene TRBJ1-3, with D possibly matching TRBD1 (6 bases). V lost 2 bases, J lost 0 bases, and 12 bases lay in between. The CDR3 runs 16 residues. Germline V gene lookup returns CDR1 SGDLS and CDR2 YYNGEE. CDR3 loop: CASSVHGQISGNTIYF. The CDR3 DNA sequence: TGTGCCAGCAGCGTCCATGGACAGATCTCTGGAAACACCATATATTTT.

As to this clone: This may come from a read error, since a much larger clone is one base off. J is TRBJ1-1 and V is TRBV12-3 or TRBV12-4; the D gene is possibly TRBD1 (5 bases). Trimming took 3 bases from V and 4 from J, leaving 9 bases between them. CDR3 length: 13 residues. The DNA of the CDR3 is TGTGCCAGCAGTTTGACAGAGAGCACTGAAGCTTTCTTT. It yields the protein CASSLTESTEAFF.

The chain couples TRBV18 to TRBJ2-2; 8 nucleotides match TRBD2. Trimming removed 3 bases from V and 2 bases from J; junction bases left unmatched: 8. In germline, CDR1 is KGHSH, CDR2 LQKENI. CDR3 size: 17 residues. CDR3 bases: TGTGCCAGCTCACCCGAAATAATAGCGGGAAACACCGGGGAGCTGTTTTTT. Residues: CASSPEIIAGNTGELFF.

This sequence joins TRBV2 and TRBJ1-1; D gene uncertain. Looked up from germline, CDR1 is SNHLY and CDR2 is FYNNEI. Deletions cut 6 bases from V and 3 bases from J, with 14 bases between. There are 14 residues in the CDR3. The CDR3 DNA is TGTGCCAGCAGGAATTCGAACCCGGACACTGAAGCTTTCTTT. Translation: CASRNSNPDTEAFF.

The chain employs TRBV2 and TRBJ1-1; D unclear. The ends were cut back, 1 base at V and 6 bases at J, with 15 bases in the middle. The germline CDR1 and CDR2 sequences are SNHLY and FYNNEI. The length of the CDR3 is 15 residues. The CDR3 loop is CASSEGSYPSSEAFF. The DNA of the CDR3 is TGTGCCAGCAGTGAAGGGTCTTACCCTAGCTCTGAAGCTTTCTTT.

This rearrangement joins TRBV5-1 to TRBJ1-2; the match to TRBD1 covers 8 bases. This CDR3 comprises 15 residues. Per the germline V gene, CDR1 is SGHRS and CDR2 is YFSETQ. V lost 4 bases to trimming and J lost 1 base; unmatched junction nucleotides: 6. Here the CDR3 DNA reads TGCGCCAGCAGCCTGACGACAGGGGATAACTATGGCTACACCTTC. Amino acids: CASSLTTGDNYGYTF.

The chain recombines TRBV19 with TRBJ1-6; TRBD1 might be the D (6 bases). The CDR3 sequence is 15 residues long. CDR1 LNHDA and CDR2 SQIVND come from the germline V gene (reference sequence). V was trimmed by 5 bases and J by 10 bases, leaving 18 bases between them. The CDR3 here is CASSAPGGRRSPLHF. The CDR3 nucleotides read TGTGCCAGTAGTGCCCCCGGGGGGCGCCGGTCACCCCTCCACTTT.

The CDR3 loop reads CASSRLYRGESTEAFF. CDR3 nucleotides: TGTGCCAGCAGCCGATTATACAGGGGTGAGAGCACTGAAGCTTTCTTT. The J gene is TRBJ1-1, the V gene TRBV3-1 (or the pseudogene TRBV3-2); 7 bases match TRBD1. Germline V gene lookup returns CDR1 LGHDT and CDR2 YNNKEL (reference sequence). The CDR3 runs 16 residues. Losses at the gene ends were 4 bases for V and 4 bases for J; bases not matched to a gene: 12.

The rearrangement links TRBV14 to TRBJ1-2; D is possibly TRBD1 (6 bases). The CDR3 runs 14 residues. Trimming took 4 bases from V and 4 from J, leaving 13 bases between them. CDR1 is SGHDN and CDR2 is FVKESK in the germline V gene. The CDR3 region is CASSPIQGIYGYTF. For the CDR3, the DNA is TGTGCCAGCAGCCCCATACAGGGCATCTATGGCTACACCTTC.

J is TRBJ1-1 and V is TRBV7-9, with D perhaps TRBD1 (6 bases). The CDR3 length is 18 residues. CDR1 SEHNR and CDR2 FQNEAQ come from the germline V gene (reference sequence). Trimming took 8 bases from V and 5 from J, leaving 30 bases between them. CDR3 nucleotides: TGTGCCAGCCGGGGACCCTTTGACAGGTCCTCTGCTGGGACTGAAGCTTTCTTT. Its protein product is CASRGPFDRSSAGTEAFF.

V gene TRBV15 combines with J gene TRBJ1-6, with a tentative D call TRBD1 (6 bases). Germline-derived CDR1 and CDR2 are LNHNV and YYDKDF (reference sequence). The V end lost 0 bases, the J end lost 7 bases, and 13 bases lay between the germline ends. This CDR3 has 16 amino acids. CDR3 sequence (DNA): TGTGCCACCAGCAGAGATGGGACAAGATTGAATTCACCCCTCCACTTT. Translated, it gives CATSRDGTRLNSPLHF.

This clone was counted a single time. The J gene is TRBJ2-1, the V gene TRBV5-1; 10 positions agree with TRBD2. J gave up 5 bases and V 0 bases, and 14 bases lay outside the gene matches. CDR1 is SGHRS and CDR2 is YFSETQ in the germline V gene. The CDR3 is made up of 19 amino acids. The CDR3 loop is CASSLVASGGRGPHNEQFF. In DNA, the CDR3 is TGCGCCAGCAGCTTGGTTGCTAGCGGGGGCAGAGGGCCTCACAATGAGCAGTTCTTC.

The chain employs TRBV5-1 and TRBJ2-5; D uncertain. The CDR3 extends over 13 amino acids. The germline CDR1 and CDR2 sequences are SGHRS and YFSETQ. Trimming stripped 1 base from V and 1 base from J, with 5 bases between. The CDR3 sequence is CASSLPVQETQYF. The CDR3 nucleotides read TGCGCCAGCAGCTTGCCCGTCCAAGAGACCCAGTACTTC.

The chain uses TRBV5-1 and TRBJ1-6; weak D call: TRBD1 (6 bases). The CDR3 covers 13 residues. Germline V gene sequence: CDR1 SGHRS, CDR2 YFSETQ. Trimming pared 5 bases from V and 7 bases from J, leaving 10 bases between. CDR3 sequence reads: CASRYTGNSPLHF. CDR3 bases: TGCGCCAGCAGATACACAGGGAATTCACCCCTCCACTTT. Using reference TRBV5-1 and TRBJ1-6 for the parts outside the CDR3, the full variable domain is KAGVTQTPRYLIKTRGQQVTLSCSPISGHRSVSWYQQTPGQGLQFLFEYFSETQRNKGNFPGRFSGRQFSNSRSEMNVSTLELGDSALYLCASRYTGNSPLHFGNGTRLTVT.

The rearrangement uses TRBV9 and TRBJ2-2, with 8 nucleotides matching TRBD2. Trimming removed 2 bases from V and 0 bases from J; junction bases left unmatched: 3. The CDR3 sequence is 16 residues long. Germline CDR1 and CDR2: SGDLS and YYNGEE. CDR3 in amino acids: CASSVDSGANTGELFF. As DNA, the CDR3 is TGTGCCAGCAGCGTCGATAGCGGGGCGAACACCGGGGAGCTGTTTTTT. Looking up the rest from reference TRBV9 and TRBJ2-2 gives the full variable domain: DSGVTQTPKHLITATGQRVTLRCSPRSGDLSVYWYQQSLDQGLQFLIQYYNGEERAKGNILERFSAQQFPDLHSELNLSSLELGDSALYFCASSVDSGANTGELFFGEGSRLTVL.

The chain recombines TRBV7-3 with TRBJ2-1; possible D gene TRBD2, 6 bases. CDR1 is SGHTA and CDR2 is FQGTGA in the germline V gene. This CDR3 has 15 amino acids. The V end lost 1 base, the J end lost 6 bases, and 13 bases lay between the germline ends. In DNA form, the CDR3 reads TGTGCCAGCAGCTTAATTAGGACTACGTTCAATGAGCAGTTCTTC. Encoded protein: CASSLIRTTFNEQFF.

The chain employs TRBV5-1 and TRBJ2-1; 13 nucleotides line up with TRBD2. The CDR3 extends over 19 amino acids. The trim removed 4 bases at V and 6 bases at J, leaving 16 bases unmatched. Germline CDR1 is SGHRS and CDR2 is YFSETQ. CDR3 region: CASSEGRTSGSSRTNEQFF. CDR3 DNA sequence: TGCGCCAGCAGCGAAGGACGGACTAGCGGGAGCTCCCGTACCAATGAGCAGTTCTTC. The whole variable domain, filled in from reference TRBV5-1 and TRBJ2-1, reads KAGVTQTPRYLIKTRGQQVTLSCSPISGHRSVSWYQQTPGQGLQFLFEYFSETQRNKGNFPGRFSGRQFSNSRSEMNVSTLELGDSALYLCASSEGRTSGSSRTNEQFFGPGTRLTVL.

The chain has TRBV10-3 and TRBJ1-1; D unclear. Trimming stripped 7 bases from V and 3 bases from J, with 12 bases between. Per the germline V gene, CDR1 is ENHRY and CDR2 is SYGVKD. The CDR3 runs to 13 residues. Here the CDR3 reads CAITAGMDTEAFF. The CDR3, as DNA: TGTGCCATCACGGCGGGTATGGACACTGAAGCTTTCTTT.

V gene TRBV5-4 combines with J gene TRBJ1-6, with 8 bases matching TRBD1. The junction had 8 bases not matched to a gene; V was cut back by 3 bases and J by 9 bases. There are 15 residues in the CDR3. Germline CDR1 is SGHNT and CDR2 is YYREEE (reference sequence). CDR3 residues: CASSYDRGTFSPLHF. The CDR3 DNA reads as TGTGCCAGCAGCTATGACAGGGGAACTTTTTCACCCCTCCACTTT.

The chain is built from TRBV27 and TRBJ2-2; 11 nucleotides line up with TRBD2. Germline V gene data show CDR1 as MNHEY and CDR2 as SMNVEV (reference sequence). The junction had 17 bases not matched to a gene; V was cut back by 7 bases and J by 7 bases. The CDR3 is 18 residues long. The CDR3 here is CASTQSVFFTSGSGELFF. The CDR3 region has the DNA TGTGCCAGCACACAGTCCGTATTTTTTACTAGCGGGAGCGGGGAGCTGTTTTTT.

A single count supports this clone. This chain joins TRBV7-2 and TRBJ1-2; possible D gene TRBD1, 5 bases. Per the germline V gene, CDR1 is SGHTA and CDR2 is FQGNSA. The CDR3 consists of 14 residues. The germline V and J ends were trimmed by 1 base and 3 bases, with 9 bases remaining between them. CDR3 coding DNA: TGTGCCAGCAGCTTAGACTTCAGGGACTATGGCTACACCTTC. Translation gives CASSLDFRDYGYTF.

The CDR3 loop reads CASSPQGRGRLSGYTF. Here the CDR3 DNA reads TGTGCCAGCAGCCCCCAGGGAAGGGGGCGACTTAGTGGCTACACCTTC. This chain connects TRBV9 to TRBJ1-2, with 7 bases identical to TRBD1. This CDR3 contains 16 residues. The J segment lost 7 bases and the V segment lost 4 bases, leaving 16 bases of the junction unmatched. CDR1 is SGDLS, CDR2 YYNGEE, per germline.

This clone showed up just once. The V and J genes are TRBV18 and TRBJ1-2; a possible D gene is TRBD1 (6 bases). This CDR3 region has 16 residues. Trimming shortened V by 7 bases and J by 2 bases, and 20 bases separated the two germline ends. Germline CDR1 KGHSH, CDR2 LQKENI. DNA of the CDR3: TGTGCCAGCTATGAGAAATCCCGGACAGCAAACTATGGCTACACCTTC. Translating gives CASYEKSRTANYGYTF.

The chain has TRBV7-8 and TRBJ2-7, with 9 bases fitting TRBD1. In germline, CDR1 is SGHVS, CDR2 FQNEAQ. The J segment lost 7 bases and the V segment lost 4 bases, leaving 14 bases of the junction unmatched. The CDR3 extends over 16 amino acids. The chain's CDR3 is CASSSLPPGQGVEQYF. The CDR3 DNA is TGTGCCAGCAGCTCCCTACCACCGGGACAGGGTGTAGAGCAGTACTTC.

The chain is built from TRBV15 and TRBJ2-2; D might be TRBD1 (6 bases). The CDR3 covers 16 residues. The V gene's germline CDR1 is LNHNV and CDR2 YYDKDF (reference sequence). V lost 6 bases and J lost 0, with 14 bases in between. The CDR3 region is CATRQGVRTNTGELFF. The DNA of the CDR3 is TGTGCCACCAGACAGGGAGTCCGAACGAACACCGGGGAGCTGTTTTTT.

The J gene is TRBJ1-4, the V gene TRBV6-5, with 8 bases fitting TRBD1. Germline CDR1 and CDR2: MNHEY and SVGAGI. V was clipped by 8 bases and J by 7 bases; unmatched bases: 9. The CDR3 contains 14 residues. The CDR3 is CASRTTGAGEKLFF. The CDR3 nucleotides read TGTGCCAGCCGAACGACAGGGGCGGGTGAAAAACTGTTTTTT.